This T cell receptor (beta chain) was sequenced in a study of T-cell reconstitution after alpha-beta-depleted transplantation in children. Findings and limits, study-wide: In patients about two months after transplant, alpha-beta T cells reportedly arose from several hundred expanded graft clones. Hyperexpanded clones declined; after one year, newly produced T cells mostly supplied diversity. Certain patients had high TCRbeta diversity at day 60, and it came from recipient T cells and thymic progenitors that survived.

The TCRbeta library incorporated unique molecular identifiers. TCRdb redid the calling of the PCR reads with MiXCR, one entry per CDR3 protein. The repertoire includes 800,000 to 1,000,000 distinct CDR3 sequences, roughly 31% of them detected once, and about 28% sits in the top ten. With respect to this clonotype: Its antigen is not known.

V dropped 3 bases and J dropped 4 bases, with 17 bases sitting between them. This CDR3 comprises 16 residues. The chain is built from TRBV12-3 or TRBV12-4 and TRBJ2-3; TRBD2 is a possible D gene (7 bases). This TCR derives from a boy in the first two years of life who had a stem cell transplant for SCID, so the T cells may come from the graft donor. This sample comprised PBMCs, mostly from graft donor cells, obtained 360 days after TCRalphabeta/CD19-depleted stem cell transplant. CDR3 protein: CASSLMGGGAADTQYF. For the CDR3, the DNA is TGTGCCAGCAGTTTGATGGGTGGGGGGGCCGCAGATACGCAGTATTTT.